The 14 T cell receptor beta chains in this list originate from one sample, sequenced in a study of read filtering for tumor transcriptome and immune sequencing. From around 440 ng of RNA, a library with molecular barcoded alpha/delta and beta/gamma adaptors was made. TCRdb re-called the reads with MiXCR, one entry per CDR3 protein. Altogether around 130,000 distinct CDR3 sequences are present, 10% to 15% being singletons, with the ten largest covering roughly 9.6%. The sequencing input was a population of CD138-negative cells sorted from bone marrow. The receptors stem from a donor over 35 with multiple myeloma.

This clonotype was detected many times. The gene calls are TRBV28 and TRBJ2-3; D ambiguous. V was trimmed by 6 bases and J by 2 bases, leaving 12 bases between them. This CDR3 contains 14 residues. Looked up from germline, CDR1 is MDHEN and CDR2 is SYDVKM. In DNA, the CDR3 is TGTGCCAGCAGGAACCGATTAGACACAGATACGCAGTATTTT. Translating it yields CASRNRLDTDTQYF.

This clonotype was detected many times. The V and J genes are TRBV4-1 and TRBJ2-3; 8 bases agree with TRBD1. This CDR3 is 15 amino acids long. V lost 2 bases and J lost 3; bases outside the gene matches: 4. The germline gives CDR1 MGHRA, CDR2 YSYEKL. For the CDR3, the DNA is TGCGCCAGCAGCCAATGGGACAGGATTACAGATACGCAGTATTTT. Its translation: CASSQWDRITDTQYF.

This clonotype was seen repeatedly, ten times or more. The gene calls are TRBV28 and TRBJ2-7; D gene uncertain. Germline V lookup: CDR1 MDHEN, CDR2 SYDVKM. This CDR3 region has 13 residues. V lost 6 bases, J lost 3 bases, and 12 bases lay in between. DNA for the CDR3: TGTGCCAGCAGCTTGGACCCAGACTACGAGCAGTACTTC. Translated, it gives CASSLDPDYEQYF. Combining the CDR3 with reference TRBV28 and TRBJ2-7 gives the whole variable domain DVKVTQSSRYLVKRTGEKVFLECVQDMDHENMFWYRQDPGLGLRLIYFSYDVKMKEKGDIPEGYSVSREKKERFSLILESASTNQTSMYLCASSLDPDYEQYFGPGTRLTVT.

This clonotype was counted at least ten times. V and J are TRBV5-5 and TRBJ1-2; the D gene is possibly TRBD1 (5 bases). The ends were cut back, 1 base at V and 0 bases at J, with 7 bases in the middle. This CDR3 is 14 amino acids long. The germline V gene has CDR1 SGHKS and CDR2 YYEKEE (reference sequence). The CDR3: CASSLLTANYGYTF. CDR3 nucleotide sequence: TGTGCCAGCAGCTTGTTGACAGCTAACTATGGCTACACCTTC.

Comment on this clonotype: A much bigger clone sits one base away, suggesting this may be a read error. The CDR3 region is CSRRDRATDTQYF. Written as DNA, the CDR3 is TGCAGTAGAAGGGACAGGGCGACAGATACGCAGTATTTT. This sequence joins TRBV29-1 and TRBJ2-3; 9 nucleotides match TRBD1. CDR3 size: 13 residues. CDR1 is SQVTM, CDR2 ANQGSEA, per germline.

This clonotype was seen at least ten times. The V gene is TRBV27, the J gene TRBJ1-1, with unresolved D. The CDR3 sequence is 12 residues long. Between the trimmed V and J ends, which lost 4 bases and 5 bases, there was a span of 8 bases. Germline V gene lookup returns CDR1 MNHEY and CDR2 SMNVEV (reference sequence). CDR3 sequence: CASSSGFTEAFF. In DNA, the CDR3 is TGTGCCAGCAGTTCTGGGTTTACTGAAGCTTTCTTT.

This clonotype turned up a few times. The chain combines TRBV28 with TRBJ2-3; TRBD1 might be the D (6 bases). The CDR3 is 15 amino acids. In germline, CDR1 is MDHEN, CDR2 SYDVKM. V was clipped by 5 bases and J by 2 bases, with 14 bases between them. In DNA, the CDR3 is TGTGCCAGCAGTCCCGGGACACGGTACACAGATACGCAGTATTTT. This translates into CASSPGTRYTDTQYF.

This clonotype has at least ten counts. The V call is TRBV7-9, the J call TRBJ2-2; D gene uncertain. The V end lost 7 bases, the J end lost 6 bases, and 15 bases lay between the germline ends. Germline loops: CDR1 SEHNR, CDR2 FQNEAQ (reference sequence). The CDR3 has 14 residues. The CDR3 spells CASKTEIRAGELFF. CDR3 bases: TGTGCCAGCAAAACGGAGATCCGAGCCGGGGAGCTGTTTTTT.

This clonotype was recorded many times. In DNA, the CDR3 is TGTGCCATCAGTCACGGGACAGACATAGCTGGGGCCAACGTCCTGACTTTC. Amino acid sequence: CAISHGTDIAGANVLTF. The rearrangement uses TRBV10-3 and TRBJ2-6, with 7 bases identical to TRBD1. The junction had 9 bases not matched to a gene; V was cut back by 5 bases and J by 2 bases. The CDR3 sequence is 17 residues long. CDR1 ENHRY and CDR2 SYGVKD come from the germline V gene.

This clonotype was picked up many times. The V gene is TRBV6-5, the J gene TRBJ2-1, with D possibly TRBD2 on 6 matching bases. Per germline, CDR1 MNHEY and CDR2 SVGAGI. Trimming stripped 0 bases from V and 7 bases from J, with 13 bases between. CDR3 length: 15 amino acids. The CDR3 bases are TGTGCCAGCAGTTACTCGGAGCGGGTCTTGAATGAGCAGTTCTTC. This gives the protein CASSYSERVLNEQFF.

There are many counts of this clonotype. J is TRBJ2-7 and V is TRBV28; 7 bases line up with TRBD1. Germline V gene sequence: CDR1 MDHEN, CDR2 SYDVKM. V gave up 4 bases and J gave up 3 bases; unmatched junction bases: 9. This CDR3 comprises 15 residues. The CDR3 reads CASSSRKGAGYEQYF. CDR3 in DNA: TGTGCCAGCAGTTCCCGGAAGGGGGCAGGCTACGAGCAGTACTTC.

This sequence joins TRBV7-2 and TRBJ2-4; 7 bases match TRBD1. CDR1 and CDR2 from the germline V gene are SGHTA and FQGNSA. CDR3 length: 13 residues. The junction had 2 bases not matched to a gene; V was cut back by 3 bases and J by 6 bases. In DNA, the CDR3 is TGTGCCAGCAGCTTGGACAGGCCAAACATTCAGTACTTC. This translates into CASSLDRPNIQYF.

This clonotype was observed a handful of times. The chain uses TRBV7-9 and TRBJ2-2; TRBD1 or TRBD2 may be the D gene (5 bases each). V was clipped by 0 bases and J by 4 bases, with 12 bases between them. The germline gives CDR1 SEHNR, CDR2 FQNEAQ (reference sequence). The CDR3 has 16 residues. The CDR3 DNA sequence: TGTGCCAGCAGCTTAGCGGGACGGGGTTTCACCGGGGAGCTGTTTTTT. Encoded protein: CASSLAGRGFTGELFF.

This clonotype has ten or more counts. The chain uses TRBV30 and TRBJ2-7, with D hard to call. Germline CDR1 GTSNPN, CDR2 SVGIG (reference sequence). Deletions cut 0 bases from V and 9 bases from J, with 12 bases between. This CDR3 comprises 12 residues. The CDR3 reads CAWSVGQDVQYF. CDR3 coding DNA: TGTGCCTGGAGTGTTGGGCAGGACGTGCAGTACTTC.